A single sample gave rise to the 28 T cell receptor beta chains below, sequenced in a study of blood T cell repertoires in COVID-19. Clones were sequenced by immunoSEQ multiplex PCR, and TCRdb holds only the in-frame ones, with some missing. The sample has over 65,000 clones; around 86% are singletons. Material: peripheral blood. Receptors originate from a man aged 30 to 45 with acute or convalescent COVID-19.

The table lists this clone with a count of one. The V and J genes are TRBV28 and TRBJ1-5, with a tentative D call TRBD1 (6 bases). Trimming pared 2 bases from V and 7 bases from J, leaving 9 bases between. From germline, CDR1 is MDHEN and CDR2 SYDVKM. CDR3 length: 13 residues. In nucleotides, the CDR3 is TGTGCCAGCAGTTTACAGGGGAGACAGCCCCAGCATTTT. The encoded protein is CASSLQGRQPQHF.

V usage is TRBV7-9 and J usage is TRBJ2-1, with D possibly being TRBD1 (6 bases). Trimming stripped 4 bases from V and 8 bases from J, with 15 bases between. CDR3 size: 14 residues. Germline lookup yields CDR1 SEHNR and CDR2 FQNEAQ (reference sequence). The CDR3 loop is CASSSSSAGDEQFF. The CDR3 nucleotides are TGTGCCAGCAGCTCCTCGTCTGCAGGGGATGAGCAGTTCTTC.

V is TRBV5-1 and J is TRBJ2-7, with D hard to call. The CDR3 runs 13 residues. Trimming left V 2 bases short and J 2 bases short, with 8 bases between. The germline V gene has CDR1 SGHRS and CDR2 YFSETQ. CDR3 amino acids: CASSLQSTYEQYF. CDR3 DNA: TGCGCCAGCAGCTTACAATCCACCTACGAGCAGTACTTC.

The chain employs TRBV2 and TRBJ2-7; the D gene is possibly TRBD1 (5 bases). CDR1 and CDR2 (germline): SNHLY, FYNNEI. V was cut by 3 bases and J by 0 bases, with 9 bases left in between. The CDR3 totals 14 residues. The CDR3 nucleotides are TGTGCCAGCAGTGAGTACAGGAGCTCCTACGAGCAGTACTTC. This translates into CASSEYRSSYEQYF.

This chain links TRBV28 with TRBJ1-5; no reliable D call. The V gene's germline CDR1 is MDHEN and CDR2 SYDVKM. This CDR3 has 14 amino acids. V gave up 1 base and J gave up 5 bases, with 9 bases separating them. In nucleotides, the CDR3 is TGTGCCAGCAGTTTATATAGGGAGGATCAGCCCCAGCATTTT. Its protein is CASSLYREDQPQHF.

The chain joins TRBV11-2 to TRBJ2-7, with D possibly matching TRBD1 (6 bases). Looked up from germline, CDR1 is SGHAT and CDR2 is FQNNGV. V was clipped by 1 base and J by 2 bases, with 15 bases between them. This CDR3 spans 16 amino acids. CDR3 residues: CASSLGQGSGAYEQYF. CDR3 coding DNA: TGTGCCAGCAGCTTAGGGCAGGGGAGCGGAGCCTACGAGCAGTACTTC.

V usage is TRBV4-3 and J usage is TRBJ2-3, with 7 bases lining up with TRBD2. The CDR3 has 17 amino acids. Per the germline V gene, CDR1 is LGHNA and CDR2 is YSLEER. V trimming: 0 bases; J trimming: 2 bases; junction bases outside the gene matches: 8. The CDR3 DNA is TGCGCCAGCAGCCAAGAAAGTAGCGGGTCCCCCACAGATACGCAGTATTTT. Its translation is CASSQESSGSPTDTQYF.

The chain couples TRBV4-3 to TRBJ2-3; TRBD2 agrees at 11 bases. V shed 6 bases, J shed 4 bases, and the junction held 15 bases outside the gene matches. The CDR3 sequence is 18 residues long. Looked up from germline, CDR1 is LGHNA and CDR2 is YSLEER. CDR3 in DNA: TGCGCCAGCAGTCCTACCCCTATAGCGGGAGGGCCGGCAGATACGCAGTATTTT. Translating gives CASSPTPIAGGPADTQYF.

V and J are TRBV28 and TRBJ2-3; D possibly corresponds to TRBD1 (6 bases). The CDR3 totals 15 residues. V dropped 2 bases and J dropped 3 bases, with 12 bases sitting between them. CDR1 is MDHEN, CDR2 SYDVKM, per germline. CDR3 DNA: TGTGCCAGCAGTTTACGCGGCAGGGGAACAGATACGCAGTATTTT. Its translation is CASSLRGRGTDTQYF.

For the CDR3, the DNA is TGTGCCAGCAGCCAATCGGACAGTCGTAATGAAAAACTGTTTTTT. It is translated as CASSQSDSRNEKLFF. The chain joins TRBV4-2 to TRBJ1-4; the D gene is possibly TRBD1 (6 bases). The CDR3 runs to 15 residues. With 2 bases removed from V and 4 bases from J, the gap between germline ends came to 11 bases. Germline values: CDR1 LGHNA, CDR2 YNFKEQ.

The chain recombines TRBV7-2 with TRBJ2-5, with a weak D call TRBD2 (5 bases). Between the trimmed V and J ends, which lost 1 base and 5 bases, there was a span of 17 bases. Germline-derived CDR1 and CDR2 are SGHTA and FQGNSA. The CDR3 consists of 16 residues. CDR3 protein: CASSLDRGGPTETQYF. CDR3 nucleotides: TGTGCCAGCAGCTTAGATCGAGGAGGACCGACGGAGACCCAGTACTTC.

The genes are TRBV5-6 and TRBJ1-6, with 7 bases identical to TRBD1. Per the germline V gene, CDR1 is SGHDT and CDR2 is YYEEEE. Trimming took 5 bases from V and 9 from J; bases not matched to a gene: 5. The CDR3 is 13 amino acids. The CDR3 is CASSPDRLSPLHF. Here the CDR3 DNA reads TGTGCCAGCAGTCCGGACAGGCTTTCACCCCTCCACTTT.

This clone was seen a handful of times. CDR3 protein: CASSLDPVSGANVLTF. CDR3 in DNA: TGCGCCAGCAGCTTGGATCCGGTGTCTGGGGCCAACGTCCTGACTTTC. V usage is TRBV5-1 and J usage is TRBJ2-6, with D uncertain. V lost 0 bases and J lost 1, with 8 bases in between. The germline CDR1 and CDR2 sequences are SGHRS and YFSETQ. The CDR3 has 16 residues.

V and J are TRBV24-1 and TRBJ2-3; D uncertain. V lost 6 bases and J lost 2, with 8 bases in between. CDR3 length equals 13 residues. Germline CDR1 reads KGHDR; CDR2 reads SFDVKD. The CDR3 DNA is TGTGCCACCAGTCATTCAGTCACAGATACGCAGTATTTT. Its protein product is CATSHSVTDTQYF.

The V call is TRBV6-6, the J call TRBJ1-6; TRBD1 agrees at 11 bases. With V trimmed by 9 bases and J by 9 bases, 4 bases remained unmatched. The CDR3 runs to 13 residues. Germline CDR1 is MNHNY and CDR2 is SVGAGI (reference sequence). In nucleotides, the CDR3 is TGTGCCAGTGGGACAGGGGGACTTTCACCCCTCCACTTT. Its translation: CASGTGGLSPLHF.

This rearrangement joins TRBV28 to TRBJ2-6; D gene unclear. Trimming left V 6 bases short and J 0 bases short, with 9 bases between. Germline V gene sequence: CDR1 MDHEN, CDR2 SYDVKM. The CDR3 consists of 15 residues. For the CDR3, the DNA is TGTGCCAGCAGACCACGGAGCTCTGGGGCCAACGTCCTGACTTTC. Residues: CASRPRSSGANVLTF.

The chain couples TRBV28 to TRBJ1-3; a possible D gene is TRBD1 (5 bases). Germline loops: CDR1 MDHEN, CDR2 SYDVKM. There are 14 residues in the CDR3. The CDR3 loop is CVTRRGPSGNTIYF. CDR3 nucleotide sequence: TGTGTCACCAGGCGGGGCCCCTCTGGAAACACCATATATTTT. The whole variable domain, filled in from reference TRBV28 and TRBJ1-3, reads DVKVTQSSRYLVKRTGEKVFLECVQDMDHENMFWYRQDPGLGLRLIYFSYDVKMKEKGDIPEGYSVSREKKERFSLILESASTNQTSMYLCVTRRGPSGNTIYFGEGSWLTVV.

The rearrangement links TRBV7-6 to TRBJ2-2; TRBD1 matches at 8 bases. Germline CDR1 reads SGHVS; CDR2 reads FNYEAQ. V gave up 3 bases and J gave up 4 bases; unmatched junction bases: 4. The CDR3 spans 15 residues. The CDR3 sequence is CASSLEQGATGELFF. The CDR3 DNA reads TGTGCCAGCAGCTTGGAGCAGGGGGCCACCGGGGAGCTGTTTTTT.

Here the CDR3 DNA reads TGTGCCAGCAGTGTGAGCGGTGTTCAGCACGAGCAGTACTTC. This translates into CASSVSGVQHEQYF. This chain links TRBV25-1 with TRBJ2-7; the D gene is possibly TRBD2 (5 bases). Germline lookup yields CDR1 MGHDK and CDR2 SYGVNS. This CDR3 comprises 14 residues. V lost 4 bases and J 5 bases, leaving 15 bases between the germline ends.

The rearrangement links TRBV19 to TRBJ2-1; TRBD1 aligns across 9 bases. Germline CDR1 is LNHDA and CDR2 is SQIVND (reference sequence). V was pared by 7 bases and J by 5 bases, with 12 bases of the junction left unmatched. The CDR3 runs 16 residues. CDR3 coding DNA: TGTGCCAGTACCAAGGGTCCGGGACAGGGTAACAATGAGCAGTTCTTC. Encoded protein: CASTKGPGQGNNEQFF. Full variable domain (rest looked up from reference TRBV19 and TRBJ2-1): DGGITQSPKYLFRKEGQNVTLSCEQNLNHDAMYWYRQDPGQGLRLIYYSQIVNDFQKGDIAEGYSVSREKKESFPLTVTSAQKNPTAFYLCASTKGPGQGNNEQFFGPGTRLTVL.

This rearrangement joins TRBV30 to TRBJ1-6; TRBD1 matches at 9 bases. This CDR3 has 16 residues. CDR1 and CDR2 from the germline V gene are GTSNPN and SVGIG (reference sequence). J was trimmed by 9 bases and V by 1 base; bases with no gene match: 10. The CDR3 region is CAWSATPGQGTSPLHF. In DNA form, the CDR3 reads TGTGCCTGGAGTGCTACCCCGGGACAGGGAACTTCACCCCTCCACTTT.

The gene calls are TRBV5-1 and TRBJ1-1; 8 nucleotides agree with TRBD1. J gave up 3 bases and V 0 bases, and 10 bases lay outside the gene matches. Germline V gene data show CDR1 as SGHRS and CDR2 as YFSETQ. The CDR3 is 17 amino acids. CDR3 sequence: CASSLVGQGLKDTEAFF. The CDR3 region has the DNA TGCGCCAGCAGCTTGGTAGGACAGGGTCTAAAGGACACTGAAGCTTTCTTT.

J is TRBJ2-4 and V is TRBV19; D remains ambiguous. This CDR3 spans 13 amino acids. Germline CDR1 is LNHDA and CDR2 is SQIVND (reference sequence). With 3 bases removed from V and 6 bases from J, the gap between germline ends came to 9 bases. In DNA, the CDR3 is TGTGCCAGTAGTATTACAGCTGGAAACATTCAGTACTTC. It yields the protein CASSITAGNIQYF.

The J gene is TRBJ2-5, the V gene TRBV15; D unresolved. This CDR3 is 16 amino acids long. Germline V lookup: CDR1 LNHNV, CDR2 YYDKDF (reference sequence). V lost 1 base and J 0 bases, leaving 12 bases between the germline ends. CDR3 nucleotides: TGTGCCACCAGCAGAGGGATACTCGAGGACCAAGAGACCCAGTACTTC. It specifies CATSRGILEDQETQYF. The full variable domain, in which reference TRBV15 and TRBJ2-5 provide the parts outside the CDR3, is DAMVIQNPRYQVTQFGKPVTLSCSQTLNHNVMYWYQQKSSQAPKLLFHYYDKDFNNEADTPDNFQSRRPNTSFCFLDIRSPGLGDTAMYLCATSRGILEDQETQYFGPGTRLLVL.

The chain has TRBV28 and TRBJ2-4; possibly TRBD2 for D (6 bases). In germline, CDR1 is MDHEN, CDR2 SYDVKM. V lost 6 bases and J lost 0, with 12 bases in between. CDR3 size: 15 residues. The CDR3 sequence is CASRRAGLAKNIQYF. DNA for the CDR3: TGTGCCAGCAGGAGAGCGGGTCTAGCCAAAAACATTCAGTACTTC.

The chain carries TRBV7-9 and TRBJ1-2, with TRBD1 identical over 7 bases. The trim removed 7 bases at V and 3 bases at J, leaving 5 bases unmatched. This CDR3 is built from 13 residues. Germline V CDR1 and CDR2: SEHNR, FQNEAQ (reference sequence). As DNA, the CDR3 is TGTGCCAGCACCCTGGGACAGTACTATGGCTACACCTTC. Translation: CASTLGQYYGYTF.

This clone was seen just once. The chain links TRBV7-9 to TRBJ2-3; D is uncertain. From germline, CDR1 is SEHNR and CDR2 FQNEAQ (reference sequence). The CDR3 extends over 12 amino acids. Trimming shortened V by 5 bases and J by 2 bases, and 5 bases separated the two germline ends. CDR3 nucleotides: TGTGCCAGCAGCACCTACACAGATACGCAGTATTTT. Its translation: CASSTYTDTQYF.

The chain recombines TRBV6-2 or TRBV6-3 with TRBJ2-7; 8 bases are shared with TRBD2. The V and J ends lost 2 bases and 0 bases, in that order; junction bases with no gene match: 6. The germline V gene encodes CDR1 MNHEY and CDR2 SVGEGT. The CDR3 totals 16 residues. This CDR3 is CASSYPRGGSSYEQYF. The CDR3 DNA reads TGTGCCAGCAGTTACCCGCGCGGGGGGAGCTCCTACGAGCAGTACTTC.